The 32 T cell receptor beta chains below were found in one sample sequenced in a study of B cell selection in AIRE deficiency. Assay used: immunoSEQ multiplex PCR; TCRdb lists only in-frame clones, some missing. Of roughly 25,000 clones listed, about 96% are singletons. Sorting defined conventional CD4 T cells as CD4+CD127+. The sample comprised CD4+CD127+ conventional T cells sorted from PBMCs. The receptors were sampled from a human donor in good health.

The chain is built from TRBV27 and TRBJ2-7; D perhaps matches TRBD2 (5 bases). Trimming removed 2 bases from V and 3 bases from J, with 11 bases in between. CDR3 length equals 14 residues. Germline-derived CDR1 and CDR2 are MNHEY and SMNVEV (reference sequence). The DNA of the CDR3 is TGTGCCAGCAGTTTAAAACTAGAGGACTACGAGCAGTACTTC. Its protein is CASSLKLEDYEQYF.

The V gene is TRBV2, the J gene TRBJ1-1, with D uncertain. Trimming took 6 bases from V and 1 from J, leaving 9 bases between them. CDR1 is SNHLY and CDR2 is FYNNEI in the germline V gene. The CDR3 has 13 residues. The CDR3 reads CASRADGNTEAFF. Written as DNA, the CDR3 is TGTGCCAGCAGGGCCGACGGGAACACTGAAGCTTTCTTT.

V gene TRBV5-4 combines with J gene TRBJ2-7, with 9 positions matching TRBD2. The CDR3 contains 15 residues. The germline CDR1 and CDR2 sequences are SGHNT and YYREEE (reference sequence). The ends lost 3 bases at V and 6 bases at J; junction bases unmatched: 10. The chain's CDR3 is CASSSLAGESGEQYF. The CDR3 DNA sequence: TGTGCCAGCAGCTCTTTAGCGGGAGAATCTGGCGAGCAGTACTTC.

The chain combines TRBV30 with TRBJ2-5; a weak D match, TRBD2 (5 bases). The CDR3 has 15 amino acids. Trimming pared 0 bases from V and 1 base from J, leaving 12 bases between. Germline CDR1 reads GTSNPN; CDR2 reads SVGIG (reference sequence). CDR3 coding DNA: TGTGCCTGGAGTGTAGGGAGACACTTCCAAGAGACCCAGTACTTC. As protein: CAWSVGRHFQETQYF.

The table lists this clone with a count of one. This chain links TRBV6-1 with TRBJ1-2; 7 positions agree with TRBD1. CDR1 and CDR2 (germline): MNHNS, SASEGT. The CDR3 runs to 12 residues. The ends lost 6 bases at V and 4 bases at J; junction bases unmatched: 2. The chain's CDR3 is CASRRDSYGYTF. For the CDR3, the DNA is TGTGCCAGCAGGAGGGACAGCTATGGCTACACCTTC.

This clone occurred once. The chain couples TRBV19 to TRBJ2-2; a possible D gene is TRBD2 (5 bases). The germline V and J ends were trimmed by 5 bases and 3 bases, with 10 bases remaining between them. The CDR3 is 14 residues long. Germline assignment: CDR1 LNHDA and CDR2 SQIVND (reference sequence). The CDR3, as DNA: TGTGCCAGTAGTGTGCAGCGGTACACCGGGGAGCTGTTTTTT. This gives the protein CASSVQRYTGELFF.

This sequence joins TRBV28 and TRBJ1-1, with 7 bases fitting TRBD1. V lost 6 bases to trimming and J lost 1 base; unmatched junction nucleotides: 5. Germline V gene data show CDR1 as MDHEN and CDR2 as SYDVKM. This CDR3 spans 14 amino acids. The CDR3 bases are TGTGCCAGCAGACCGACAGGGCGGAACACTGAAGCTTTCTTT. It yields the protein CASRPTGRNTEAFF.

The chain combines TRBV21-1 with TRBJ2-4; the DNA was not compared with TRBD1, the D call given in the table. TRBV21-1 is reported as a pseudogene. CDR3 length equals 15 residues. Here the CDR3 reads CASPPGQGSKNIQYF. The CDR3 DNA reads as TGTGCCAGCCCTCCGGGACAGGGCTCCAAAAACATTCAGTACTTC.

The rearrangement joins TRBV28 to TRBJ2-1, with 9 bases matching TRBD2. J lost 0 bases, V lost 7 bases, and 10 bases had no gene match. The CDR3 has 17 residues. Germline CDR1 MDHEN, CDR2 SYDVKM. The CDR3 sequence: CASKTTSGHSSYNEQFF. The CDR3 DNA follows: TGTGCCAGCAAGACTACTAGCGGGCATAGCTCCTACAATGAGCAGTTCTTC. The whole variable domain, remainder taken from reference TRBV28 and TRBJ2-1, is DVKVTQSSRYLVKRTGEKVFLECVQDMDHENMFWYRQDPGLGLRLIYFSYDVKMKEKGDIPEGYSVSREKKERFSLILESASTNQTSMYLCASKTTSGHSSYNEQFFGPGTRLTVL.

The chain uses TRBV29-1 and TRBJ1-2; D is unresolved. This CDR3 has 13 amino acids. V was pared by 5 bases and J by 0 bases, with 10 bases between. CDR1 is SQVTM and CDR2 is ANQGSEA in the germline V gene. CDR3 nucleotides: TGCAGCGTTACCGGGAGTCCTAACTATGGCTACACCTTC. Its protein product is CSVTGSPNYGYTF.

This clone was recorded only once. The V gene is TRBV9, the J gene TRBJ2-7; 12 bases line up with TRBD1. V trimming: 2 bases; J trimming: 7 bases; junction bases outside the gene matches: 4. Germline lookup yields CDR1 SGDLS and CDR2 YYNGEE. This CDR3 contains 14 residues. The CDR3 DNA is TGTGCCAGCAGCGTGGGACAGGGGGCTCGGGAGCAGTACTTC. This translates into CASSVGQGAREQYF. Using reference TRBV9 and TRBJ2-7 for the parts outside the CDR3, the full variable domain is DSGVTQTPKHLITATGQRVTLRCSPRSGDLSVYWYQQSLDQGLQFLIQYYNGEERAKGNILERFSAQQFPDLHSELNLSSLELGDSALYFCASSVGQGAREQYFGPGTRLTVT.

This clone was recorded once. The chain uses TRBV4-1 and TRBJ2-3; 13 bases map to TRBD2. Germline V lookup: CDR1 MGHRA, CDR2 YSYEKL. The CDR3 is made up of 18 amino acids. Unmatched junction bases numbered 10, after V lost 0 bases and J lost 7 bases. The CDR3 DNA reads TGCGCCAGCAGCCAAGATACGGGACTAGCGGGACGGTCAAATACGCAGTATTTT. This translates into CASSQDTGLAGRSNTQYF.

The chain is built from TRBV7-2 and TRBJ1-2; the D is unclear. CDR1 and CDR2 from the germline V gene are SGHTA and FQGNSA. The CDR3 is 13 residues long. Trimming removed 5 bases at V and 5 bases at J, with 12 bases between. CDR3 bases: TGTGCCAGCAGCCCTGGCCGGGAATATGGCTACACCTTC. This encodes CASSPGREYGYTF. The full variable domain, rest sourced from reference TRBV7-2 and TRBJ1-2, is GAGVSQSPSNKVTEKGKDVELRCDPISGHTALYWYRQSLGQGLEFLIYFQGNSAPDKSGLPSDRFSAERTGGSVSTLTIQRTQQEDSAVYLCASSPGREYGYTFGSGTRLTVV.

The rearrangement links TRBV29-1 to TRBJ1-3; unclear D gene. Trimming shortened V by 0 bases and J by 5 bases, and 8 bases separated the two germline ends. The CDR3 loop spans 13 amino acids. Germline loops: CDR1 SQVTM, CDR2 ANQGSEA. The CDR3 loop is CSVEDGDRNTIYF. The DNA of the CDR3 is TGCAGCGTTGAAGATGGTGACAGAAACACCATATATTTT.

The gene calls are TRBV7-2 and TRBJ2-3; D gene ambiguous. The V end lost 0 bases, the J end lost 2 bases, and 15 bases lay between the germline ends. Per germline, CDR1 SGHTA and CDR2 FQGNSA. CDR3 length: 17 residues. The CDR3, as DNA: TGTGCCAGCAGCTTAGCTTACTCAAACCTTATCACAGATACGCAGTATTTT. Encoded protein: CASSLAYSNLITDTQYF.

Notes on this clone: One junction end disagrees with the germline gene, perhaps due to a read error. This chain connects TRBV5-4 to TRBJ2-7, with 9 nucleotides matching TRBD1. The CDR3 sequence is 14 residues long. Germline V gives CDR1 SGHNT, CDR2 YYREEE (reference sequence). The CDR3 reads CASRSGTGPYEQYF. For the CDR3, the DNA is TGCGCCAGCAGATCCGGGACAGGGCCCTACGAGCAGTACTTC.

This clone was counted a single time. The rearrangement links TRBV6-5 to TRBJ1-5; unclear D gene. CDR1 and CDR2 (germline): MNHEY, SVGAGI. V gave up 9 bases and J gave up 3 bases, with 18 bases separating them. The CDR3 has 15 residues. The CDR3 loop is CASGRGPRNNQPQHF. As DNA, the CDR3 is TGTGCCAGTGGGAGAGGGCCCAGGAACAATCAGCCCCAGCATTTT.

The V call is TRBV25-1, the J call TRBJ2-5, with 8 bases fitting TRBD2. Trimming at V came to 2 bases and at J to 3 bases, leaving 8 bases not matched to a gene. The CDR3 is 16 residues long. Germline-derived CDR1 and CDR2 are MGHDK and SYGVNS. CDR3 amino acids: CASSEIGRGDEETQYF. The CDR3, as DNA: TGTGCCAGCAGTGAAATTGGGCGGGGGGACGAAGAGACCCAGTACTTC. Variable domain in full (rest from reference TRBV25-1 and TRBJ2-5): EADIYQTPRYLVIGTGKKITLECSQTMGHDKMYWYQQDPGMELHLIHYSYGVNSTEKGDLSSESTVSRIRTEHFPLTLESARPSHTSQYLCASSEIGRGDEETQYFGPGTRLLVL.

J is TRBJ2-1 and V is TRBV6-1, with 9 bases matching TRBD2. This CDR3 has 15 amino acids. Trimming cost V 7 bases and J 10 bases; bases outside gene matches: 14. From germline, CDR1 is MNHNS and CDR2 SASEGT. CDR3 region: CASTPWREGRGEQFF. CDR3 DNA: TGTGCCAGCACCCCGTGGCGGGAGGGCCGAGGGGAGCAGTTCTTC.

The genes are TRBV28 and TRBJ1-1; possibly TRBD1 for D (6 bases). With 6 bases removed from V and 8 bases from J, the gap between germline ends came to 13 bases. CDR1 and CDR2 (germline): MDHEN, SYDVKM. CDR3 size: 12 residues. Here the CDR3 reads CASSSTGTEAFF. In DNA, the CDR3 is TGTGCCAGCAGCTCTACAGGGACAGAAGCTTTCTTT.

The V gene is TRBV5-3, the J gene TRBJ2-7; no clear D gene. TRBV5-3 is an open reading frame, and its role is uncertain. Trimming pared 4 bases from V and 0 bases from J, leaving 20 bases between. The CDR3 has 17 amino acids. CDR3 amino acids: CARSPFGVQAFSYEQYF. CDR3 coding DNA: TGTGCCAGAAGCCCTTTTGGTGTGCAGGCCTTCTCCTACGAGCAGTACTTC.

The chain employs TRBV7-2 and TRBJ1-2, with 9 nucleotides matching TRBD1. Germline-derived CDR1 and CDR2 are SGHTA and FQGNSA. The CDR3 covers 14 residues. V trimming: 4 bases; J trimming: 8 bases; junction bases outside the gene matches: 8. The CDR3 spells CASSSIGTGKGYTF. In nucleotides, the CDR3 is TGTGCCAGCAGCTCGATCGGGACAGGGAAAGGCTACACCTTC.

The V gene is TRBV5-5, the J gene TRBJ2-7; D possibly uses TRBD1 or TRBD2 (5 bases each). Germline V gene lookup returns CDR1 SGHKS and CDR2 YYEKEE (reference sequence). CDR3 size: 12 residues. V was clipped by 4 bases and J by 7 bases, with 12 bases between them. The CDR3 sequence: CASSRDPGEQYF. For the CDR3, the DNA is TGTGCCAGCAGCAGGGACCCGGGGGAGCAGTACTTC.

The CDR3 loop is CASSPDGAGEQYF. DNA of the CDR3: TGTGCCAGCAGTCCAGATGGGGCCGGCGAGCAGTACTTC. The chain carries TRBV6-4 and TRBJ2-7; tentative D call: TRBD1 (5 bases). The CDR3 has 13 residues. Germline CDR1 is MRHNA and CDR2 is SNTAGT. V lost 5 bases, J lost 6 bases, and 14 bases lay in between.

The chain joins TRBV28 to TRBJ2-4; D may be TRBD1 (6 bases). CDR3 length: 15 amino acids. V was shortened by 3 bases and J by 7 bases, with 16 bases between the two germline ends. Per germline, CDR1 MDHEN and CDR2 SYDVKM. CDR3 DNA sequence: TGTGCCAGCAGTTTCCCATTGGGACAATCGAACATTCAGTACTTC. Encoded protein: CASSFPLGQSNIQYF.

The V call is TRBV6-5, the J call TRBJ2-2; 7 bases line up with TRBD1. V gave up 6 bases and J gave up 1 base; unmatched junction bases: 5. CDR1 MNHEY and CDR2 SVGAGI come from the germline V gene. This CDR3 contains 15 residues. The CDR3 sequence is CASSTGQVNTGELFF. In DNA, the CDR3 is TGTGCCAGCAGCACCGGACAGGTGAACACCGGGGAGCTGTTTTTT.

The chain links TRBV11-2 to TRBJ2-1; D uncertain. The V end was cut by 3 bases, the J end by 4 bases, with 10 bases between. CDR3 length: 14 amino acids. From germline, CDR1 is SGHAT and CDR2 FQNNGV. CDR3 in DNA: TGTGCCAGCAGCTTGGGTTCATCTTACAATGAGCAGTTCTTC. Translation: CASSLGSSYNEQFF.

The chain has TRBV6-1 and TRBJ1-2; D remains unclear. Between the trimmed V and J ends, which lost 6 bases and 1 base, there was a span of 15 bases. CDR1 and CDR2 from the germline V gene are MNHNS and SASEGT. The CDR3 runs to 15 residues. CDR3 nucleotide sequence: TGTGCCAGCAGAGAACCGGCAGGACTTAACTATGGCTACACCTTC. The encoded protein is CASREPAGLNYGYTF.

J is TRBJ2-3 and V is TRBV2; 12 bases match TRBD2. This CDR3 spans 16 amino acids. Germline CDR1 reads SNHLY; CDR2 reads FYNNEI. Trimming removed 6 bases from V and 5 bases from J; junction bases left unmatched: 9. This CDR3 is CASRALAGGPKDTQYF. CDR3 DNA sequence: TGTGCCAGCAGGGCCCTAGCGGGAGGGCCGAAAGATACGCAGTATTTT.

This chain uses TRBV5-5 with TRBJ2-3, with D perhaps given as TRBD1 or TRBD2 (6 bases each). This CDR3 contains 16 residues. Trimming stripped 4 bases from V and 3 bases from J, with 18 bases between. Germline V lookup: CDR1 SGHKS, CDR2 YYEKEE (reference sequence). CDR3 residues: CASSAWGARSTDTQYF. CDR3 nucleotide sequence: TGTGCCAGCAGCGCATGGGGGGCGAGGTCTACAGATACGCAGTATTTT.

This chain uses TRBV18 with TRBJ2-7, with TRBD2 as a possible D gene (5 bases). The CDR3 covers 14 residues. Trimming cost V 3 bases and J 3 bases, with 12 bases left between them. The germline CDR1 and CDR2 sequences are KGHSH and LQKENI. CDR3 coding DNA: TGTGCCAGCTCACCGCCGGGATCCCTCTACGAGCAGTACTTC. Its protein is CASSPPGSLYEQYF. The full variable domain, in which reference TRBV18 and TRBJ2-7 provide the parts outside the CDR3, is NAGVMQNPRHLVRRRGQEARLRCSPMKGHSHVYWYRQLPEEGLKFMVYLQKENIIDESGMPKERFSAEFPKEGPSILRIQQVVRGDSAAYFCASSPPGSLYEQYFGPGTRLTVT.

The V and J genes are TRBV6-5 and TRBJ2-2, with D unclear. The germline CDR1 and CDR2 sequences are MNHEY and SVGAGI. The CDR3 runs 15 residues. V lost 0 bases to trimming and J lost 0 bases, with 5 bases between them. The DNA for the CDR3 is TGTGCCAGCAGTTACTCCGTACCGAACACCGGGGAGCTGTTTTTT. Translating it yields CASSYSVPNTGELFF.